The TCR beta chain described here comes from a study of blood T cell repertoires in COVID-19. CDR3 length: 15 residues. With 5 bases removed from V and 3 bases from J, the gap between germline ends came to 14 bases. Germline CDR1 and CDR2: SEHNR and FQNEAQ (reference sequence). Libraries were prepared by immunoSEQ multiplex PCR; TCRdb keeps only in-frame clonotypes and omits some of them. The sample lists about 430,000 clones; about 88% were seen once. The rearrangement uses TRBV7-9 and TRBJ2-1, with D unclear. The sample was PBMCs or T cells enriched from blood (not recorded which). The sequence was collected from a woman aged 18-29 years who had been exposed to COVID-19. CDR3 loop: CASSPAAQHYNEQFF. As DNA, the CDR3 is TGTGCCAGCAGCCCCGCGGCTCAGCACTACAATGAGCAGTTCTTC.